The 31 T cell receptor beta chains below were found in one sample sequenced in a study of OX40 agonist ivuxolimab in advanced cancers. Profiling relied on immunoSEQ multiplex PCR, and the TCRdb table lists in-frame clones only, not all of them. There are around 140,000 clones in the sample; approximately 94% occur only once, and roughly 1% lies in the top ten. The specimen was CD4+ or CD8+ T cells sorted from blood, collected in a trial of the OX40 agonist ivuxolimab. The receptors were gathered from an adult with an advanced solid tumor such as melanoma, head and neck, liver or kidney cancer.

The chain uses TRBV5-6 and TRBJ1-2; D unclear. Trimming took 1 base from V and 4 from J, leaving 11 bases between them. Germline V gene sequence: CDR1 SGHDT, CDR2 YYEEEE. The CDR3 length is 14 residues. In DNA, the CDR3 is TGTGCCAGCAGCTTGAAGACCGTCACCTATGGCTACACCTTC. Translating it yields CASSLKTVTYGYTF.

The V call is TRBV27, the J call TRBJ2-7, with TRBD1 as a possible D gene (6 bases). Germline CDR1 MNHEY, CDR2 SMNVEV (reference sequence). V was trimmed by 5 bases and J by 3 bases, leaving 17 bases between them. The CDR3 runs 15 residues. The CDR3 DNA reads as TGTGCCAGCAGTGAACTCGGGACACCTAACTACGAGCAGTACTTC. Amino acid sequence: CASSELGTPNYEQYF.

The gene calls are TRBV10-3 and TRBJ2-3; 9 nucleotides line up with TRBD2. V trimming: 4 bases; J trimming: 6 bases; junction bases outside the gene matches: 5. CDR1 is ENHRY, CDR2 SYGVKD, per germline. The CDR3 is 14 residues long. The CDR3 nucleotides are TGTGCCATCAGTGTGGCGGCGGGGGGGGATACGCAGTATTTT. As protein: CAISVAAGGDTQYF.

The chain has TRBV6-1 and TRBJ2-3, with D unresolved. V lost 5 bases to trimming and J lost 10 bases, with 10 bases between them. This CDR3 is built from 11 residues. Germline assignment: CDR1 MNHNS and CDR2 SASEGT. This CDR3 is CASSSRSPQYF. The DNA of the CDR3 is TGTGCCAGCAGTTCCCGGTCGCCGCAGTATTTT.

This rearrangement joins TRBV7-8 to TRBJ1-5; the D gene is possibly TRBD1 (5 bases). This CDR3 spans 15 amino acids. With 5 bases removed from V and 7 bases from J, the gap between germline ends came to 18 bases. Germline CDR1 SGHVS, CDR2 FQNEAQ. CDR3 region: CASSRGRRMYQPQHF. For the CDR3, the DNA is TGTGCCAGCAGCCGGGGACGTAGGATGTACCAGCCCCAGCATTTT.

The chain couples TRBV19 to TRBJ2-2; D uncertain. The ends were cut back, 6 bases at V and 2 bases at J, with 7 bases in the middle. Germline CDR1 reads LNHDA; CDR2 reads SQIVND (reference sequence). The CDR3 is 13 amino acids. The CDR3 region has the DNA TGTGCCAGTAGAAATTTAAACACCGGGGAGCTGTTTTTT. Its protein is CASRNLNTGELFF.

The chain has TRBV19 and TRBJ1-1; the D is unclear. Trimming stripped 2 bases from V and 1 base from J, with 5 bases between. This CDR3 has 13 residues. Germline lookup yields CDR1 LNHDA and CDR2 SQIVND (reference sequence). CDR3: CASSINRNTEAFF. The CDR3 DNA sequence: TGTGCCAGTAGTATAAACCGGAACACTGAAGCTTTCTTT.

V usage is TRBV7-9 and J usage is TRBJ2-5; D is perhaps TRBD1 (6 bases). V lost 2 bases and J lost 2, with 9 bases in between. This CDR3 comprises 14 residues. CDR1 and CDR2 from the germline V gene are SEHNR and FQNEAQ (reference sequence). CDR3 loop: CASSLQGRQETQYF. The CDR3, as DNA: TGTGCCAGCAGCTTACAGGGGCGTCAAGAGACCCAGTACTTC.

The V gene is TRBV5-1, the J gene TRBJ2-2; 14 nucleotides match TRBD2. This CDR3 has 17 residues. Germline lookup yields CDR1 SGHRS and CDR2 YFSETQ. Trimming took 2 bases from V and 8 from J; bases not matched to a gene: 8. Here the CDR3 reads CASSFAGTSGRVGELFF. The CDR3 DNA sequence: TGCGCCAGCAGCTTCGCCGGGACTAGCGGGAGAGTAGGGGAGCTGTTTTTT.

CDR3 amino acids: CASSLYPWDANRYNEQFF. CDR3 DNA sequence: TGTGCCAGCAGTTTATACCCCTGGGACGCTAATAGATACAATGAGCAGTTCTTC. This chain uses TRBV27 with TRBJ2-1; perhaps D is TRBD1 or TRBD2 (5 bases each). The CDR3 consists of 18 residues. V lost 1 base to trimming and J lost 4 bases, with 20 bases between them. Germline lookup yields CDR1 MNHEY and CDR2 SMNVEV (reference sequence).

The chain recombines TRBV5-1 with TRBJ1-5; 11 bases align to TRBD1. The ends lost 5 bases at V and 5 bases at J; junction bases unmatched: 3. Germline loops: CDR1 SGHRS, CDR2 YFSETQ. The length of the CDR3 is 14 residues. The CDR3 sequence: CASSRDRGDQPQHF. The CDR3 nucleotides read TGCGCCAGCAGTAGGGACAGGGGGGATCAGCCCCAGCATTTT. Filled out from reference TRBV5-1 and TRBJ1-5, the complete variable domain reads KAGVTQTPRYLIKTRGQQVTLSCSPISGHRSVSWYQQTPGQGLQFLFEYFSETQRNKGNFPGRFSGRQFSNSRSEMNVSTLELGDSALYLCASSRDRGDQPQHFGDGTRLSIL.

The V call is TRBV4-2, the J call TRBJ2-3; 8 nucleotides match TRBD2. The CDR3 spans 13 residues. Germline V lookup: CDR1 LGHNA, CDR2 YNFKEQ. The J segment lost 6 bases and the V segment lost 4 bases, leaving 3 bases of the junction unmatched. CDR3 bases: TGTGCCAGCAGCCGGACTAGCTGGGATACGCAGTATTTT. Translation: CASSRTSWDTQYF.

This clone showed up just once. J is TRBJ2-7 and V is TRBV5-1, with 11 bases lining up with TRBD2. V shed 0 bases, J shed 4 bases, and the junction held 3 bases outside the gene matches. The CDR3 is 15 residues long. Germline V gives CDR1 SGHRS, CDR2 YFSETQ. The CDR3 here is CASSLGIAGGYEQYF. CDR3 in DNA: TGCGCCAGCAGCTTGGGGATAGCGGGGGGGTACGAGCAGTACTTC. Looking up the rest from reference TRBV5-1 and TRBJ2-7 gives the full variable domain: KAGVTQTPRYLIKTRGQQVTLSCSPISGHRSVSWYQQTPGQGLQFLFEYFSETQRNKGNFPGRFSGRQFSNSRSEMNVSTLELGDSALYLCASSLGIAGGYEQYFGPGTRLTVT.

CDR3 region: CASVGRQRTDTQYF. The DNA of the CDR3 is TGTGCCAGCGTCGGCAGGCAGCGCACAGATACGCAGTATTTT. The rearrangement joins TRBV6-5 to TRBJ2-3; D uncertain. The CDR3 runs to 14 residues. Trimming took off 8 bases at V and 1 base at J, with 13 bases between the two ends. CDR1 is MNHEY and CDR2 is SVGAGI in the germline V gene.

The chain employs TRBV4-2 and TRBJ2-2; 13 bases fit TRBD2. V lost 1 base, J lost 7 bases, and 6 bases stayed unmatched. The germline V gene encodes CDR1 LGHNA and CDR2 YNFKEQ. The CDR3 runs to 17 residues. CDR3 DNA sequence: TGTGCCAGCAGCCAAGGGAGCGGGACTAGCGGGGTCGGGGAGCTGTTTTTT. Protein product: CASSQGSGTSGVGELFF.

V is TRBV29-1 and J is TRBJ2-1, with no clear D. The germline V gene has CDR1 SQVTM and CDR2 ANQGSEA. The CDR3 has 10 residues. V was trimmed by 4 bases and J by 9 bases, leaving 7 bases between them. The CDR3 is CSVGHAEQFF. The CDR3 DNA reads TGCAGCGTTGGTCATGCTGAGCAGTTCTTC.

The chain combines TRBV19 with TRBJ2-7; the D call may be TRBD1 or TRBD2 (5 bases each). Trimming shortened V by 4 bases and J by 2 bases, and 15 bases separated the two germline ends. Germline V gives CDR1 LNHDA, CDR2 SQIVND (reference sequence). This CDR3 has 15 residues. CDR3 sequence reads: CASSTPGRRTYEQYF. As DNA, the CDR3 is TGTGCCAGTAGTACCCCGGGGCGAAGAACCTACGAGCAGTACTTC.

The rearrangement links TRBV27 to TRBJ2-5, with TRBD2 matching 11 bases. Looked up from germline, CDR1 is MNHEY and CDR2 is SMNVEV (reference sequence). The CDR3 length is 15 residues. Trimming at V came to 7 bases and at J to 5 bases, leaving 9 bases not matched to a gene. CDR3 in amino acids: CASTGTSGPWETQYF. DNA for the CDR3: TGTGCCAGCACCGGGACTAGCGGACCCTGGGAGACCCAGTACTTC.

This sequence joins TRBV27 and TRBJ1-2, with D maybe TRBD1 (6 bases). The CDR3 loop spans 13 amino acids. CDR1 is MNHEY, CDR2 SMNVEV, per germline (reference sequence). The ends were cut back, 6 bases at V and 8 bases at J, with 16 bases in the middle. For the CDR3, the DNA is TGTGCCAGCAGGGGGAGTCGGGGGGCAGGCTACACCTTC. Protein: CASRGSRGAGYTF.

J is TRBJ2-3 and V is TRBV29-1; the D is unclear. Trimming shortened V by 8 bases and J by 3 bases, and 9 bases separated the two germline ends. Germline loops: CDR1 SQVTM, CDR2 ANQGSEA. The CDR3 has 11 amino acids. CDR3 amino acids: CSPYVTDTQYF. The DNA of the CDR3 is TGCAGCCCTTACGTGACAGATACGCAGTATTTT.

The CDR3, as DNA: TGTGCCAGCAGTGAATGGGGCGCCTTAAGTCGGGGCTACACCTTC. Protein product: CASSEWGALSRGYTF. The rearrangement joins TRBV2 to TRBJ1-2, with TRBD1 as a possible D gene (5 bases). This CDR3 is 15 amino acids long. Germline lookup yields CDR1 SNHLY and CDR2 FYNNEI. Trimming left V 2 bases short and J 8 bases short, with 18 bases between.

The chain couples TRBV7-6 to TRBJ2-7; no clear D gene. CDR3 size: 12 residues. Trimming left V 2 bases short and J 0 bases short, with 2 bases between. Germline V gene lookup returns CDR1 SGHVS and CDR2 FNYEAQ. CDR3 protein: CASSLPSYEQYF. The DNA of the CDR3 is TGTGCCAGCAGCTTACCCTCCTACGAGCAGTACTTC.

The rearrangement joins TRBV7-9 to TRBJ2-7; D is perhaps TRBD1 (6 bases). CDR3 length: 17 amino acids. V was pared by 5 bases and J by 2 bases, with 22 bases between. The germline gives CDR1 SEHNR, CDR2 FQNEAQ (reference sequence). Here the CDR3 reads CASSPQGGQQSTYEQYF. CDR3 DNA: TGTGCCAGCAGCCCCCAAGGAGGACAGCAAAGTACCTACGAGCAGTACTTC.

The rearrangement links TRBV18 to TRBJ2-1; the D gene is possibly TRBD1 (5 bases). The CDR3 sequence is 12 residues long. Trimming pared 5 bases from V and 6 bases from J, leaving 8 bases between. Germline CDR1 reads KGHSH; CDR2 reads LQKENI. The CDR3 reads CASSSQGNEQFF. CDR3 DNA sequence: TGTGCCAGCTCATCTCAGGGCAATGAGCAGTTCTTC. Supplemented by reference TRBV18 and TRBJ2-1, the full variable domain reads NAGVMQNPRHLVRRRGQEARLRCSPMKGHSHVYWYRQLPEEGLKFMVYLQKENIIDESGMPKERFSAEFPKEGPSILRIQQVVRGDSAAYFCASSSQGNEQFFGPGTRLTVL.

The chain couples TRBV27 to TRBJ1-2; D remains unclear. Germline-derived CDR1 and CDR2 are MNHEY and SMNVEV (reference sequence). This CDR3 comprises 13 residues. Trimming took 5 bases from V and 4 from J, leaving 11 bases between them. The CDR3, as DNA: TGTGCCAGCAGTGCACGCGACATCTATGGCTACACCTTC. It codes for CASSARDIYGYTF.

V gene TRBV29-1 combines with J gene TRBJ1-5; 8 nucleotides align to TRBD1. The V segment lost 6 bases and the J segment 1 base; nucleotides outside the gene matches: 5. This CDR3 is built from 14 residues. Germline V gene sequence: CDR1 SQVTM, CDR2 ANQGSEA. DNA of the CDR3: TGCAGCGTCTGGACAGGGCTAAGCAATCAGCCCCAGCATTTT. This gives the protein CSVWTGLSNQPQHF.

This chain links TRBV19 with TRBJ1-1; 8 bases are shared with TRBD1. Looked up from germline, CDR1 is LNHDA and CDR2 is SQIVND (reference sequence). V shed 5 bases and J 5 bases; nucleotides not matched to a gene: 10. The CDR3 runs 15 residues. This CDR3 reads CASSVGRGRGTEAFF. CDR3 DNA sequence: TGTGCCAGTAGTGTGGGCAGGGGGCGCGGTACTGAAGCTTTCTTT.

The chain carries TRBV6-4 and TRBJ2-3; TRBD2 is a possible D gene (6 bases). Germline CDR1 and CDR2: MRHNA and SNTAGT. Trimming cost V 4 bases and J 5 bases, with 16 bases left between them. The length of the CDR3 is 15 residues. The CDR3 DNA reads TGTGCCAGCAGTGCGTTGGGGGGAGCCGTAGATACGCAGTATTTT. It is translated as CASSALGGAVDTQYF.

With respect to this clone: Other DNA sequences of this sample code for an identical CDR3. The chain combines TRBV2 with TRBJ1-5; D not resolved. CDR1 is SNHLY and CDR2 is FYNNEI in the germline V gene. CDR3 length equals 13 residues. The V gene lost 6 bases and the J gene lost 2 bases, with 8 bases spanning the gap. This chain's CDR3 is CASSRDGNQPQHF. Here the CDR3 DNA reads TGTGCCAGCAGCCGGGATGGCAATCAGCCCCAGCATTTT.

The rearrangement uses TRBV7-9 and TRBJ2-1; maybe TRBD1 (5 bases). Trimming removed 8 bases at V and 12 bases at J, with 14 bases between. Germline values: CDR1 SEHNR, CDR2 FQNEAQ (reference sequence). The CDR3 is 11 amino acids. The CDR3 region has the DNA TGTGCCAGCTCCGACAGCCCGCGGCAGTTCTTC. Amino acids: CASSDSPRQFF.

The V call is TRBV29-1, the J call TRBJ2-1; D not certain. Germline CDR1 reads SQVTM; CDR2 reads ANQGSEA. The CDR3 runs to 12 residues. V shed 1 base and J shed 8 bases, with 9 bases lying between them. The CDR3: CSVEAYGDEQFF. DNA for the CDR3: TGCAGCGTTGAAGCTTACGGTGATGAGCAGTTCTTC.